A selection of T cell receptor beta chains follows, all from one sample in a study of T cell responses to AZD1222 COVID-19 vaccine. TCRdb keeps only in-frame clones here, not all; method: immunoSEQ multiplex PCR. The sample shows 100,000 to 120,000 clones, around 90% of them seen only once. The material was peripheral blood, obtained on day 0 of AZD1222 vaccination. Receptors originate from an adult in good health. The CDR3 runs from the conserved cysteine through the conserved F or W. A D gene is named only where the DNA matches it firmly. Clone size is given for some rows only: seen once, a few or many times, or a class if the clone is expanded.

j_gene,d_gene,v_gene,abundance,CDR3nt,CDR3aa
TRBJ1-5,TRBD1,TRBV6-1,-,TGTGCCAGCAGTGAACAGGGGGTTAGGCAGCCCCAGCATTTT,CASSEQGVRQPQHF
TRBJ1-2,TRBD1,TRBV10-3,once,TGTGCCATCAGTCCCGGGACAGGGGGATATGGCTACACCTTC,CAISPGTGGYGYTF
TRBJ2-3,-,TRBV3-1/TRBV3-2,-,TGTGCCAGCAGCCAAGATCTTATGTATCGGCCTACTAGCACAGATACGCAGTATTTT,CASSQDLMYRPTSTDTQYF
TRBJ1-4,TRBD1,TRBV5-1,-,TGCGCCAGCAGCCCGGGGACAGCAAGGCGTGAAAAACTGTTTTTT,CASSPGTARREKLFF
TRBJ2-5,-,TRBV7-8,-,TGTGCCAGCAGCCTGGGGTGGGCCCAAGAGACCCAGTACTTC,CASSLGWAQETQYF
TRBJ1-1,-,TRBV30,-,TGTGCCTGGAGTGGGGCTGGGGTTCGCACTGAAGCTTTCTTT,CAWSGAGVRTEAFF
TRBJ1-5,-,TRBV6-5,-,TGTGCCAGCAGCTTGGGGGCGGGTCAGCCCCAGCATTTT,CASSLGAGQPQHF
TRBJ2-3,TRBD2,TRBV6-5,-,TGTGCCAGCAGTTACTCCCGGACTAGAGCAGATACGCAGTATTTT,CASSYSRTRADTQYF
TRBJ2-6,TRBD2,TRBV2,-,TGTGCCACTACGCGGACTAGCGGGGGCTCTGGGGCCAACGTCCTGACTTTC,CATTRTSGGSGANVLTF
TRBJ2-2,-,TRBV28,-,TGTGCCAGCAGTTTCGCGGGCGGCACCGGGGAGCTGTTTTTT,CASSFAGGTGELFF
TRBJ1-4,TRBD1,TRBV20-1,-,TGCAGTGCTAGTTCCCCCGACAGGGTTAATGAAAAACTGTTTTTT,CSASSPDRVNEKLFF
TRBJ1-4,-,TRBV25-1,-,TGTGCCAGCAGTCCTAGAGTAGGGTCCTTGGAAAAACTGTTTTTT,CASSPRVGSLEKLFF
TRBJ2-5,-,TRBV11-2,-,TGTGCCAGCAGCCCCCCAGGGTATGGGGAAAGAGAGACCCAGTACTTC,CASSPPGYGERETQYF
TRBJ2-7,-,TRBV12-3/TRBV12-4,-,TGTGCCAGCAGTTTCGGGGGCTCCTACGAGCAGTACTTC,CASSFGGSYEQYF
TRBJ2-1,TRBD2,TRBV6-1,-,TGTGCCAGCAGTGAATATGCTAGCGGGTTGTACAATGAGCAGTTCTTC,CASSEYASGLYNEQFF
TRBJ2-4,-,TRBV3-1/TRBV3-2,-,TGTGCCAGCAGCCAAGTTGGTTGGCCTATAAACATTCAGTACTTC,CASSQVGWPINIQYF
TRBJ1-2,-,TRBV29-1,-,TGCAGCGTTGCACAGGGTTACGGCTACACCTTC,CSVAQGYGYTF
TRBJ1-5,-,TRBV14,-,TGTGCCAGCAGCCAGGGGGGGAGGCCCCAGCATTTT,CASSQGGRPQHF
TRBJ1-5,-,TRBV4-1,once,TGCGCCAGCAGCCTAGACAGACTAGTCAATCAGCCCCAGCATTTT,CASSLDRLVNQPQHF
TRBJ2-3,TRBD1,TRBV10-2,-,TGCGCCAGCAGTGAGCCCCCGGGACAGTCTCCGTATTTT,CASSEPPGQSPYF
TRBJ2-5,-,TRBV12-3/TRBV12-4,-,TGTGCCAGCAGAAGGGGGTCCAGCGAGACCCAGTACTTC,CASRRGSSETQYF
TRBJ1-6,TRBD1,TRBV5-5,once,TGTGCCAGCAGCTTGCAGGGGGTCAATTCACCCCTCCACTTT,CASSLQGVNSPLHF
TRBJ2-7,-,TRBV19,-,TGTGCCAGTAGTATCGTGGCGGTTTGGGGTGAGCAGTACTTC,CASSIVAVWGEQYF
TRBJ2-7,-,TRBV3-1/TRBV3-2,-,TGTGCCAGCAGCCAATTCCTCGGCAACACCTACGAGCAGTACTTC,CASSQFLGNTYEQYF
TRBJ1-5,-,TRBV28,-,TGTGCCAGCAGCAAGACGGGACCTCGCAATCAGCCCCAGCATTTT,CASSKTGPRNQPQHF
TRBJ1-5,-,TRBV12-3/TRBV12-4,-,TGTGCCAGCAGTCCAGGGATTAGGCAGCCCCAGCATTTT,CASSPGIRQPQHF
TRBJ2-3,-,TRBV3-1/TRBV3-2,-,TGTGCCAGCAGCCAACCGGGACCGGGACTCAACACAGATACGCAGTATTTT,CASSQPGPGLNTDTQYF
TRBJ1-2,-,TRBV19,-,TGTGCCAGTAGTAGCCTAACTAACTATGGCTACACCTTC,CASSSLTNYGYTF
TRBJ2-2,-,TRBV24-1,-,TGTGCCACCAGTGATAAAGGTAGCCCTTACACCGGGGAGCTGTTTTTT,CATSDKGSPYTGELFF
TRBJ1-4,-,TRBV3-1/TRBV3-2,-,TGTGCCAGCAGCCCCCGGAGGGATGCTCTGGAACTGTTTTTT,CASSPRRDALELFF
TRBJ2-2,TRBD2,TRBV5-1,-,TGCGCCAGCACCCGTCTAGCGGCGAACACCGGGGAGCTGTTTTTT,CASTRLAANTGELFF
TRBJ1-2,TRBD1,TRBV5-4,-,TGTGCCAGCAGCTCCCCTAGGGGGCGCGTCCTTATGGATGGCTACACCTTC,CASSSPRGRVLMDGYTF
TRBJ1-5,-,TRBV23-1,-,TGCGCCAGCAGAGGACCTTATCTTTTATATAGCAATCAGCCCCAGCATTTT,CASRGPYLLYSNQPQHF
TRBJ1-2,-,TRBV2,-,TGTGCCAGCAGTGAAGTGGTAGGGAGTTTCTATGGCTACACCTTC,CASSEVVGSFYGYTF
TRBJ2-2,TRBD1,TRBV3-1/TRBV3-2,-,TGTGCCAGCAGCCCCACGACAGGGTCCGGGGAGCTGTTTTTT,CASSPTTGSGELFF
TRBJ2-1,-,TRBV3-1/TRBV3-2,-,TGTGCCAGCAGCCAAGAGGTAGCGAGTGGTAATGAGCAGTTCTTC,CASSQEVASGNEQFF
TRBJ1-1,-,TRBV12-3/TRBV12-4,-,TGTGCCAGCAGTTTGATAAGCGAGACTGAAGCTTTCTTT,CASSLISETEAFF
TRBJ1-1,TRBD1,TRBV7-6,-,TGTGCCAGCAGCTTCCCAGGGGGCCAGAACACTGAAGCTTTCTTT,CASSFPGGQNTEAFF
TRBJ2-5,-,TRBV4-2,-,TGTGCCAGCAGCCAAGGCAAGTTCGGAGAGACCCAGTACTTC,CASSQGKFGETQYF
TRBJ2-3,-,TRBV15,-,TGTGCCACCAGCTCTAAGTGGGGGGCCGACACAGATACGCAGTATTTT,CATSSKWGADTDTQYF
TRBJ1-3,-,TRBV30,-,TGTGCCTGGAGTCCGGGAAACACCATATATTTT,CAWSPGNTIYF
TRBJ2-2,TRBD1,TRBV7-9,-,TGTGCCAGCAGCTTAGTGGGACAGAGAAAGACCGGGGAGCTGTTTTTT,CASSLVGQRKTGELFF
TRBJ2-5,-,TRBV12-3/TRBV12-4,-,TGTGCCAGCAGGGGGGCGTACCAAGAGACCCAGTACTTC,CASRGAYQETQYF
TRBJ1-2,-,TRBV5-4,-,TGTGCCAGCAGCTTGGACAGTAACTATGGCTACACCTTC,CASSLDSNYGYTF
TRBJ1-6,-,TRBV3-1/TRBV3-2,-,TGTGCCAGCAGCCTGGTCGGGTCACCCCTCCACTTT,CASSLVGSPLHF
TRBJ1-6,TRBD1,TRBV5-1,-,TGCGCCAGCAGCTTGGGGACAGGGAGAAGTTCACCCCTCCACTTT,CASSLGTGRSSPLHF
TRBJ1-5,-,TRBV30,-,TGTGCCTGGAGGGATGTGGGTGGAAATCAGCCCCAGCATTTT,CAWRDVGGNQPQHF
TRBJ1-1,TRBD1,TRBV6-5,-,TGTGCCAACGAAAGGAGCGGACAGGGAGGCACTGAAGCTTTCTTT,CANERSGQGGTEAFF
TRBJ1-2,-,TRBV7-9,once,TGTGCCAGCAGCCCAATTGGACAGCACTATGGCTACACCTTC,CASSPIGQHYGYTF
TRBJ1-4,-,TRBV3-1/TRBV3-2,-,TGTGCCAGCAGCCAAGATCTTGTAACTAATGAAAAACTGTTTTTT,CASSQDLVTNEKLFF
TRBJ1-5,-,TRBV7-9,-,TGTGCCAGCAGCCCTTCCGGCGGAGGGCGGGGGCAGCCCCAGCATTTT,CASSPSGGGRGQPQHF
TRBJ1-2,-,TRBV6-1,once,TGTGCCAGCAGTGAACGGGGGGCTAGGGATGGCTACACCTTC,CASSERGARDGYTF
TRBJ2-5,-,TRBV2,once,TGTGCCAGCAGTACTAGCCCAGAGACCCAGTACTTC,CASSTSPETQYF
TRBJ2-2,-,TRBV27,-,TGTGCCAGCAGCCGACTCACCGGGGAGCTGTTTTTT,CASSRLTGELFF